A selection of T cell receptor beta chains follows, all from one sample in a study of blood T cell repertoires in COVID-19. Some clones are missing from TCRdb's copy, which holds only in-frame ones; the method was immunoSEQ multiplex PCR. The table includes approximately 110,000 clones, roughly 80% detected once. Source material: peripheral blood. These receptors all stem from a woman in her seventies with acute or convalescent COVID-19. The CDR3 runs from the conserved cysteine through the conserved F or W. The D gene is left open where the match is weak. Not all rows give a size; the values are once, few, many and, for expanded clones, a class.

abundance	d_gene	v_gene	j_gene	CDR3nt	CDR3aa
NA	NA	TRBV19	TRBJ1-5	TGTGCCAGTAGTATAGGCAGTTCATATAGCAATCAGCCCCAGCATTTT	CASSIGSSYSNQPQHF
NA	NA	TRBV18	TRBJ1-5	TGTGCCAGCTCAATGGTAGAAAATCAGCCCCAGCATTTT	CASSMVENQPQHF
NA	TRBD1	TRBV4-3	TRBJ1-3	TGCGCCAGCAGCCAAGTGGGACAGCTAGACACCATATATTTT	CASSQVGQLDTIYF
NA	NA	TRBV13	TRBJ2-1	TGTGCCAGCAGTCGACTAGTTCCGTACAATGAGCAGTTCTTC	CASSRLVPYNEQFF
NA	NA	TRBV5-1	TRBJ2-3	TGCGCCAGCAGCTTATCTTTCGGGGGCACAGATACGCAGTATTTT	CASSLSFGGTDTQYF
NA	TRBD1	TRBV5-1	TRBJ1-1	TGCGCCAGCAGCTTGGGGACAGGGAGAAACACTGAAGCTTTCTTT	CASSLGTGRNTEAFF
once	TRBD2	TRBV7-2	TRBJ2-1	TGTGCCAGCAGCTTGAGTAGCGGGGGGCCTAATGAGCAGTTCTTC	CASSLSSGGPNEQFF
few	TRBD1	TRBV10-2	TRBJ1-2	TGCGCCAGCAGTGAGGACAGGGGGAGTTATGGCTACACCTTC	CASSEDRGSYGYTF
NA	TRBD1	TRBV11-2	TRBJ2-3	TGTGCCAGCAGCTGGGGACAGGGAGGGCAGTCCTATACGCAGTATTTT	CASSWGQGGQSYTQYF
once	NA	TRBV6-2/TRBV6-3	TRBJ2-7	TGTGCCAGCAGTTACTCGAGTCTGTTAACCTACGAGCAGTACTTC	CASSYSSLLTYEQYF
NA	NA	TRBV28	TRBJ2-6	TGTGCCAGCAGGGAACAGACCTCTGGGGCCAACGTCCTGACTTTC	CASREQTSGANVLTF
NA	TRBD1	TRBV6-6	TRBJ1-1	TGTGCCAGCAGCTTTACTGGACAGGGGGAAACTGAAGCTTTCTTT	CASSFTGQGETEAFF
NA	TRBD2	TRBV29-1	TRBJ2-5	TGCAGTGCCTTAGCGGGAGCAGGGACCCAGTACTTC	CSALAGAGTQYF